This T cell receptor beta chain was recovered during a study of OX40 agonist ivuxolimab in advanced cancers. Study context: Intravenous ivuxolimab was administered to patients every 2 weeks at 0.01 to 10 mg/kg. It was permissible to have had prior anti-PD-1, anti-PD-L1 or anti-CTLA-4 therapy, and around 40% had some.

V was cut by 5 bases and J by 6 bases, with 6 bases left in between. Germline V gives CDR1 SGHAT, CDR2 FQNNGV. CDR3 length: 11 amino acids. Patients with autoimmune history or systemic immunosuppression were excluded. Repertoires were generated with immunoSEQ multiplex PCR, while TCRdb's copy carries only in-frame clones and drops some. This sample yields 150,000 to 180,000 clones, of which approximately 94% are seen a single time; about 0.31% belongs to the top ten. This chain links TRBV11-2 with TRBJ2-3; no firm D call. The receptor was isolated from an adult with an advanced solid tumor such as melanoma, head and neck, liver or kidney cancer. Sequencing was performed on CD4+ or CD8+ T cells sorted from blood, taken in a trial of the OX40 agonist ivuxolimab. The CDR3 DNA follows: TGTGCCAGCAGCCGTTCGGATACGCAGTATTTT. It encodes CASSRSDTQYF.